The present TCR beta chain was sequenced within a study of T cell responses to AZD1222 COVID-19 vaccine. General observations from the study: Breadth and depth of Spike-specific TCRs rose after two AZD1222 doses. Possibly, clonal diversity was underestimated; donors were largely white British and included more females.

From germline, CDR1 is MNHNS and CDR2 SASEGT. V lost 2 bases and J lost 1, with 12 bases in between. The CDR3 has 15 residues. Comment on this clone: The antigen remains unidentified.

Clones were read by immunoSEQ multiplex PCR, and TCRdb kept only the in-frame ones, dropping some. The sample carries about 56,000 clones, 80% to 90% recorded once. The J gene is TRBJ2-7, the V gene TRBV6-1; no clear D. The sample consisted of peripheral blood, taken on day 0 of AZD1222 vaccination. The TCR comes from an adult in good health. CDR3 region: CASSEWPARSYEQYF. The CDR3 DNA follows: TGTGCCAGCAGTGAATGGCCGGCTCGATCCTACGAGCAGTACTTC.